This TCR beta chain was sequenced in a study of cytotoxic CD8 clonotypes in ibrutinib-treated CLL. Researchers set a sequencing depth target of 1 in 200,000 to 1 in 1 million T cells. Produced via immunoSEQ multiplex PCR; TCRdb's table is partial and in-frame only. The sample has 200,000 or so clones, approximately 70% seen once. Germline V lookup: CDR1 SNHLY, CDR2 FYNNEI. The CDR3 is 11 residues long. The V end was cut by 6 bases, the J end by 4 bases, with 3 bases between. V gene TRBV2 combines with J gene TRBJ1-4; D is unclear. Sequenced material: PBMCs, taken after 12 months of ibrutinib treatment. The TCR originated in a human donor with chronic lymphocytic leukemia. The CDR3 region is CASRDNEKLFF. CDR3 DNA sequence: TGTGCCAGCAGGGATAATGAAAAACTGTTTTTT. Supplemented by reference TRBV2 and TRBJ1-4, the full variable domain reads EPEVTQTPSHQVTQMGQEVILRCVPISNHLYFYWYRQILGQKVEFLVSFYNNEISEKSEIFDDQFSVERPDGSNFTLKIRSTKLEDSAMYFCASRDNEKLFFGSGTQLSVL.